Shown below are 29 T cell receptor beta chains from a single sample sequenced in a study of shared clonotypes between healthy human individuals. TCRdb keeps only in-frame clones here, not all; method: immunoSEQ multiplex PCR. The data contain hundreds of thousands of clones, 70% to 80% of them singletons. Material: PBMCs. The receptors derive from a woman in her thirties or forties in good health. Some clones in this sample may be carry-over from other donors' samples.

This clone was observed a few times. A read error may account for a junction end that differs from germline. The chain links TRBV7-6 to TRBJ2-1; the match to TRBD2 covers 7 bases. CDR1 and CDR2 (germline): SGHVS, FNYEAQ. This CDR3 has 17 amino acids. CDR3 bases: TGTGCCAGCAGCTCCCGGACTAGAGGTTTCTCCCACAATGAGCAGTTCTTC. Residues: CASSSRTRGFSHNEQFF.

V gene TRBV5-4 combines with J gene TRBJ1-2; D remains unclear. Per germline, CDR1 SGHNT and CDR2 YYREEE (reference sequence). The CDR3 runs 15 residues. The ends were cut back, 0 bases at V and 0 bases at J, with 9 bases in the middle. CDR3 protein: CASSLAGRTNYGYTF. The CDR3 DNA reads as TGTGCCAGCAGCTTGGCCGGCAGGACTAACTATGGCTACACCTTC.

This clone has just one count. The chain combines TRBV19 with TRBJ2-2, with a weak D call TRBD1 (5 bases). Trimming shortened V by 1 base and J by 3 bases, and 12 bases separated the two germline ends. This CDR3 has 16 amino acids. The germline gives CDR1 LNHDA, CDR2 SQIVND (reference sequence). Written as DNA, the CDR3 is TGTGCCAGTAGTATAGTGCACGCAGGGCACACCGGGGAGCTGTTTTTT. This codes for CASSIVHAGHTGELFF.

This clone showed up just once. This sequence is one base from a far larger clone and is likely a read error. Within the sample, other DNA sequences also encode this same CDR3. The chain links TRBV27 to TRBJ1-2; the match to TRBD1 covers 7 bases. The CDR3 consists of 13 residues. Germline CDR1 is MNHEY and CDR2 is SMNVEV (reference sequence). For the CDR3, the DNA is TGTGCTAGCAGTTCTTACAGGGGACTTGGCTACACCTTC. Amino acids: CASSSYRGLGYTF.

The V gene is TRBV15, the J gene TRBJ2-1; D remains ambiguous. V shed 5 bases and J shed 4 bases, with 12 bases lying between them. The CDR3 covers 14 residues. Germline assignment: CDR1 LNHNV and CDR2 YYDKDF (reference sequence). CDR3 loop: CATSGRGPYNEQFF. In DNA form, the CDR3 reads TGTGCCACCAGCGGGCGCGGACCATACAATGAGCAGTTCTTC.

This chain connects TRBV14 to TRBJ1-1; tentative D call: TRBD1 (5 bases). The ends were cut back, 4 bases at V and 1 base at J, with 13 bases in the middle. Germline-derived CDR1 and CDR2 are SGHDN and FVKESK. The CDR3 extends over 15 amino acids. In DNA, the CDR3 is TGTGCCAGCAGCCCGGTCGGGGGTCGGAACACTGAAGCTTTCTTT. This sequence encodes CASSPVGGRNTEAFF.

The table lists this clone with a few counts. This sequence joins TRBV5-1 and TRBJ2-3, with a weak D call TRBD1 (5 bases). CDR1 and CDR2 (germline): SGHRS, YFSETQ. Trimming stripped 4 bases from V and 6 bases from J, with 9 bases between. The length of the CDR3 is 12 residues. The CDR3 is CASSRTQDTQYF. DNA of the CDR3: TGCGCCAGCAGCCGGACACAGGATACGCAGTATTTT.

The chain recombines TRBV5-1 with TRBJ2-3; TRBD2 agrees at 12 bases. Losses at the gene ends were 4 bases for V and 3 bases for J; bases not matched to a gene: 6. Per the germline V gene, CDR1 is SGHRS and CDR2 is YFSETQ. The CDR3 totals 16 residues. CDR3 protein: CASSPGLAGFTDTQYF. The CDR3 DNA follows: TGCGCCAGCAGCCCCGGACTAGCGGGATTTACAGATACGCAGTATTTT. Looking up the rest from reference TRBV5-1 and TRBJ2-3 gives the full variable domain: KAGVTQTPRYLIKTRGQQVTLSCSPISGHRSVSWYQQTPGQGLQFLFEYFSETQRNKGNFPGRFSGRQFSNSRSEMNVSTLELGDSALYLCASSPGLAGFTDTQYFGPGTRLTVL.

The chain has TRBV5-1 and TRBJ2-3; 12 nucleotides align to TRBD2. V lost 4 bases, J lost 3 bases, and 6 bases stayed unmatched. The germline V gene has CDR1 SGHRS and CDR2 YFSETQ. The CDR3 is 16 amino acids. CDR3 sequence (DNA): TGCGCCAGCAGCATGCTAGCGGGAGGGCCTACAGATACGCAGTATTTT. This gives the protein CASSMLAGGPTDTQYF.

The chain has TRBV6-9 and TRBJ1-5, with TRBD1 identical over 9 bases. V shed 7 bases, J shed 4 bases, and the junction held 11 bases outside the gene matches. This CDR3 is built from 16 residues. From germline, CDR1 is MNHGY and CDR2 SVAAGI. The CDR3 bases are TGTGCCAGCAACGAACGACAGGGGGGAGGAAATCAGCCCCAGCATTTT. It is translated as CASNERQGGGNQPQHF.

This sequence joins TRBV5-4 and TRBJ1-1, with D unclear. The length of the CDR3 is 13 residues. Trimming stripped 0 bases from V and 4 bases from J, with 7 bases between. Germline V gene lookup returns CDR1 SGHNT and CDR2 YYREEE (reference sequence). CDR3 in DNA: TGTGCCAGCAGCTTGGCGGGGAGCACTGAAGCTTTCTTT. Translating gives CASSLAGSTEAFF.

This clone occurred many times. The chain's CDR3 is CASSPGLGSTDTQYF. DNA of the CDR3: TGTGCCAGCAGCCCAGGGTTGGGTAGCACAGATACGCAGTATTTT. The rearrangement links TRBV6-6 to TRBJ2-3, with a tentative D call TRBD1 (5 bases). Trimming stripped 6 bases from V and 0 bases from J, with 13 bases between. Germline CDR1 reads MNHNY; CDR2 reads SVGAGI (reference sequence). The CDR3 runs to 15 residues.

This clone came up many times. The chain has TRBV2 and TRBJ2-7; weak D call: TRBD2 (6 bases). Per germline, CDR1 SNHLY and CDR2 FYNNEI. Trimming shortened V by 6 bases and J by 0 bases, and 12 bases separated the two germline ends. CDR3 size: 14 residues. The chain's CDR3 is CASRGDLNSYEQYF. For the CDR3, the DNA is TGTGCCAGCAGGGGGGACTTAAACTCCTACGAGCAGTACTTC. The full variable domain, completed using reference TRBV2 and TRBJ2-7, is EPEVTQTPSHQVTQMGQEVILRCVPISNHLYFYWYRQILGQKVEFLVSFYNNEISEKSEIFDDQFSVERPDGSNFTLKIRSTKLEDSAMYFCASRGDLNSYEQYFGPGTRLTVT.

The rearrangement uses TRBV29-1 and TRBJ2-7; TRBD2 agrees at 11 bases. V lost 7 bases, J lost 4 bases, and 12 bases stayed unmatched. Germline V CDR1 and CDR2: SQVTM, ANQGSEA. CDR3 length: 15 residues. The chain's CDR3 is CSATLTSGSFYEQYF. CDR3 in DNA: TGCAGCGCCACACTTACTAGCGGGAGTTTTTACGAGCAGTACTTC.

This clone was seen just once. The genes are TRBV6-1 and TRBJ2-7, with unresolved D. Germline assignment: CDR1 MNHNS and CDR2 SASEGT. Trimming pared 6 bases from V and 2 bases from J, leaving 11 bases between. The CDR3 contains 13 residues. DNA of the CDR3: TGTGCCAGCAGCCCGACAAGAACCTACGAGCAGTACTTC. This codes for CASSPTRTYEQYF.

The CDR3 loop reads CASSVRHDTDTQYF. CDR3 coding DNA: TGTGCCAGCAGCGTACGGCACGACACAGATACGCAGTATTTT. This chain joins TRBV9 and TRBJ2-3; D not certain. V was clipped by 1 base and J by 2 bases, with 8 bases between them. This CDR3 spans 14 amino acids. Per germline, CDR1 SGDLS and CDR2 YYNGEE.

The CDR3 is CASSPGTAYQPQHF. DNA of the CDR3: TGTGCCAGTTCTCCCGGGACAGCCTATCAGCCCCAGCATTTT. The V call is TRBV6-1, the J call TRBJ1-5, with 7 bases that match TRBD1. Germline V gene sequence: CDR1 MNHNS, CDR2 SASEGT. Germline trimming cut 9 bases from V and 5 bases from J; bases unmatched to any gene: 10. This CDR3 comprises 14 residues.

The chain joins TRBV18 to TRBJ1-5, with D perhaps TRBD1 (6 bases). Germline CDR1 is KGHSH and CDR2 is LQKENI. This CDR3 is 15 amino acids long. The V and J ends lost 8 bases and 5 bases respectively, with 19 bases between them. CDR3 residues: CASAPTTGSDQPQHF. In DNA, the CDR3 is TGTGCCAGCGCCCCGACTACAGGGAGCGATCAGCCCCAGCATTTT.

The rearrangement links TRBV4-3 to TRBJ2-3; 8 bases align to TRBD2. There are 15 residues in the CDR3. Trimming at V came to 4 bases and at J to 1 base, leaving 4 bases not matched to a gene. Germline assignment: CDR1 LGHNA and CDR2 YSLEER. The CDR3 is CASSLGLGGTDTQYF. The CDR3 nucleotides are TGCGCCAGCAGCCTGGGACTAGGGGGCACAGATACGCAGTATTTT.

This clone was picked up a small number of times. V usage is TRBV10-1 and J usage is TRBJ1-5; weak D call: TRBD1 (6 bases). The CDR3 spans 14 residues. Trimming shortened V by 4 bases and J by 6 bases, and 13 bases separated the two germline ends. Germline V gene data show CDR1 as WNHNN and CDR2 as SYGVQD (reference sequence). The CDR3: CASSASGEGQPQHF. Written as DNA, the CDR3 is TGCGCCAGCAGTGCTTCAGGGGAGGGTCAGCCCCAGCATTTT.

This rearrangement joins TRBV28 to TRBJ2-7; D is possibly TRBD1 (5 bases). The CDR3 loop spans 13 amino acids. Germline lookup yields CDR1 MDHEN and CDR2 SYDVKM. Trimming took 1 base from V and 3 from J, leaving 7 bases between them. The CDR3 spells CASSLYDSYEQYF. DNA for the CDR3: TGTGCCAGCAGTTTATACGACAGCTACGAGCAGTACTTC.

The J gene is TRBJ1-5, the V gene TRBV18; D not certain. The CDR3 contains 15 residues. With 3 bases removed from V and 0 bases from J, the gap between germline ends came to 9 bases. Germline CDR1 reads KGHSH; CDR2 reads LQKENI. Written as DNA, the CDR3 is TGTGCCAGCTCACCGGACGTTAATAGCAATCAGCCCCAGCATTTT. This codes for CASSPDVNSNQPQHF.

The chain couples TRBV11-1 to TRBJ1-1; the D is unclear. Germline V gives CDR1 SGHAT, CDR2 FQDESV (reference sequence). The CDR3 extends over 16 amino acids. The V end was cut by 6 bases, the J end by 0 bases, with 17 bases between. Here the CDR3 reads CASSPQLQTMNTEAFF. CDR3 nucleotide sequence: TGTGCCAGCAGTCCACAGCTGCAGACCATGAACACTGAAGCTTTCTTT.

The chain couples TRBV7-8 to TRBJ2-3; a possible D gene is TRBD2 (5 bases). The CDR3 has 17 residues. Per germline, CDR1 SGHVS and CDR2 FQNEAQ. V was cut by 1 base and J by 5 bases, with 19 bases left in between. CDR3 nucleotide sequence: TGTGCCAGCAGCTTAGTCGTAGGAGGCGCCCGTATAGATACGCAGTATTTT. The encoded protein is CASSLVVGGARIDTQYF.

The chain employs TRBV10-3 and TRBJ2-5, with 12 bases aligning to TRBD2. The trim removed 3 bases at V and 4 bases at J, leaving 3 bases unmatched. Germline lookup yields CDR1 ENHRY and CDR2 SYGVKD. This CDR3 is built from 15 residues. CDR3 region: CAISDSSGRAETQYF. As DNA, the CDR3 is TGTGCCATCAGTGACTCTAGCGGGAGGGCAGAGACCCAGTACTTC.

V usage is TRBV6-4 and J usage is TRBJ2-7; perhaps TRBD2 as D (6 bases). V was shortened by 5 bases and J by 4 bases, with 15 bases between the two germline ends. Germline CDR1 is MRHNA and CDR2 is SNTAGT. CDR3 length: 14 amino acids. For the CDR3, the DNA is TGTGCCAGCAGTACGGGACTCCAGGGTTACGAGCAGTACTTC. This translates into CASSTGLQGYEQYF.

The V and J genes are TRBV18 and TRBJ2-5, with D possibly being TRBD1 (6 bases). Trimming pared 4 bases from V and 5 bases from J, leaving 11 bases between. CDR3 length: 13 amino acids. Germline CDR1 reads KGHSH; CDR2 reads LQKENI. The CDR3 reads CASSQAGAETQYF. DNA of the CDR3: TGTGCCAGCTCACAGGCAGGGGCCGAGACCCAGTACTTC.

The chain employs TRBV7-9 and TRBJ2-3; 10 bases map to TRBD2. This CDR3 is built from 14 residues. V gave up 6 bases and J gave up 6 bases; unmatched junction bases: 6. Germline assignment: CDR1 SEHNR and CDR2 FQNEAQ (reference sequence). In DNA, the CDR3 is TGTGCCAGCAGGCCAGCGGGAGGGTTGGATACGCAGTATTTT. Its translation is CASRPAGGLDTQYF.

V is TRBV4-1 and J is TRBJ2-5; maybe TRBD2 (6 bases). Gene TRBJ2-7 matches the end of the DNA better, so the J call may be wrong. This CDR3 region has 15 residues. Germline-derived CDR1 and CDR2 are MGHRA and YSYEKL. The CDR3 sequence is CASSQEPSDSYEQYF. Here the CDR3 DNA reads TGCGCCAGCAGCCAAGAACCTAGCGACTCCTACGAGCAGTACTTC.